A single sample gave rise to the 28 T cell receptor beta chains below, sequenced in a study of shared clonotypes between healthy human individuals. Data came from immunoSEQ multiplex PCR; TCRdb stores just in-frame clones and leaves some out. The table includes 950,000 to 1,300,000 clones, about 77% detected once. The specimen was memory CD4+ T cells sorted from blood. Noted subset: CD45RA-negative fraction. Receptor source: a man younger than 30 in good health.

The genes are TRBV30 and TRBJ2-5, with D perhaps TRBD2 (6 bases). CDR1 and CDR2 (germline): GTSNPN, SVGIG (reference sequence). This CDR3 contains 16 residues. The V and J ends lost 1 base and 4 bases respectively, with 19 bases between them. CDR3 sequence reads: CAWSAPSPGRGETQYF. CDR3 bases: TGTGCCTGGAGTGCGCCCTCCCCGGGGCGGGGAGAGACCCAGTACTTC.

This chain joins TRBV28 and TRBJ2-3, with 9 bases matching TRBD2. The germline gives CDR1 MDHEN, CDR2 SYDVKM. There are 15 residues in the CDR3. V shed 5 bases, J shed 1 base, and the junction held 4 bases outside the gene matches. The CDR3 sequence: CASSKIAGGTDTQYF. The CDR3 region has the DNA TGTGCCAGCAGTAAAATAGCGGGGGGCACAGATACGCAGTATTTT.

Comments on this clone: Within the sample, other DNA sequences also encode this same CDR3. This chain joins TRBV6-5 and TRBJ2-1; D is perhaps TRBD1 (5 bases). Between the trimmed V and J ends, which lost 6 bases and 4 bases, there was a span of 10 bases. The CDR3 is 13 residues long. Germline values: CDR1 MNHEY, CDR2 SVGAGI. The CDR3 DNA reads as TGTGCCAGCAGGGCTGACAGATACAATGAGCAGTTCTTC. It codes for CASRADRYNEQFF.

The gene calls are TRBV11-2 and TRBJ2-3, with D possibly being TRBD1 (5 bases). Germline V gives CDR1 SGHAT, CDR2 FQNNGV. The V end was cut by 1 base, the J end by 4 bases, with 9 bases between. This CDR3 comprises 14 residues. The DNA of the CDR3 is TGTGCCAGCAGCTTAGGGGGCCGGGCAGATACGCAGTATTTT. This encodes CASSLGGRADTQYF.

The chain employs TRBV6-5 and TRBJ1-2, with D tentatively TRBD1 (5 bases). V lost 5 bases to trimming and J lost 9 bases, with 19 bases between them. Germline loops: CDR1 MNHEY, CDR2 SVGAGI. The CDR3 covers 14 residues. CDR3 bases: TGTGCCAGCAGTCGTAGTACAGGCGTCTTGAGCTACACCTTC. Translated: CASSRSTGVLSYTF.

To note about this clone: The same CDR3 also results from other DNA sequences found in this sample. The chain carries TRBV19 and TRBJ2-1; D gene ambiguous. The germline V gene encodes CDR1 LNHDA and CDR2 SQIVND (reference sequence). The CDR3 contains 12 residues. Trimming took off 5 bases at V and 4 bases at J, with 6 bases between the two ends. CDR3 sequence reads: CASSSYYNEQFF. CDR3 sequence (DNA): TGTGCCAGTAGTTCCTATTACAATGAGCAGTTCTTC.

This chain joins TRBV7-9 and TRBJ2-1; TRBD1 or TRBD2 may be the D gene (6 bases each). Germline lookup yields CDR1 SEHNR and CDR2 FQNEAQ (reference sequence). This CDR3 region has 17 residues. Between the trimmed V and J ends, which lost 0 bases and 5 bases, there was a span of 17 bases. This CDR3 is CASSLARGSGANNEQFF. The DNA of the CDR3 is TGTGCCAGCAGCTTAGCCAGAGGGTCGGGGGCGAACAATGAGCAGTTCTTC.

The chain combines TRBV10-3 with TRBJ2-7; D is unclear. Germline CDR1 and CDR2: ENHRY and SYGVKD. There are 15 residues in the CDR3. Trimming took off 8 bases at V and 6 bases at J, with 23 bases between the two ends. The CDR3 DNA is TGTGCCATCCAGAGTCAAGGCGCCCTGACGGGCGAGCAGTACTTC. Protein sequence: CAIQSQGALTGEQYF.

The chain joins TRBV7-2 to TRBJ2-3; TRBD1 matches 8 bases. The CDR3 runs 14 residues. Germline CDR1 is SGHTA and CDR2 is FQGNSA. The junction had 6 bases not matched to a gene; V was cut back by 4 bases and J by 6 bases. The CDR3 spells CASSSPPGGDTQYF. As DNA, the CDR3 is TGTGCCAGCAGCTCTCCCCCAGGGGGCGATACGCAGTATTTT.

This clone was seen a handful of times. The same CDR3 can be traced to other DNA sequences in this sample. The gene calls are TRBV5-1 and TRBJ2-1; no clear D gene. CDR1 and CDR2 from the germline V gene are SGHRS and YFSETQ. The V gene lost 2 bases and the J gene lost 8 bases, with 8 bases spanning the gap. CDR3 length equals 12 residues. In DNA form, the CDR3 reads TGCGCCAGCAGCTTCGCTGGAGATGAGCAGTTCTTC. Translating it yields CASSFAGDEQFF.

This chain connects TRBV29-1 to TRBJ2-5, with TRBD1 matching 10 bases. The last part of the DNA fits TRBJ2-7 better; the J call may be wrong. CDR3 length: 12 residues. Germline CDR1 SQVTM, CDR2 ANQGSEA. The CDR3 loop is CSVEGQGIEQYF. The CDR3 nucleotides are TGCAGCGTTGAGGGACAGGGGATCGAGCAGTACTTC.

This rearrangement joins TRBV29-1 to TRBJ1-5, with 7 bases identical to TRBD1. This CDR3 is built from 15 residues. V lost 5 bases, J lost 0 bases, and 7 bases stayed unmatched. Germline V CDR1 and CDR2: SQVTM, ANQGSEA. This CDR3 reads CSVTGQEYSNQPQHF. As DNA, the CDR3 is TGCAGCGTTACAGGACAGGAGTATAGCAATCAGCCCCAGCATTTT.

The chain is built from TRBV5-4 and TRBJ2-2, with TRBD1 identical over 8 bases. J lost 5 bases, V lost 2 bases, and 2 bases had no gene match. This CDR3 contains 14 residues. Germline CDR1 reads SGHNT; CDR2 reads YYREEE (reference sequence). In nucleotides, the CDR3 is TGTGCCAGCAGCTTCGACAGGGGAACCGGGGAGCTGTTTTTT. It is translated as CASSFDRGTGELFF.

The V call is TRBV6-5, the J call TRBJ1-5; TRBD1 aligns across 7 bases. This CDR3 has 15 amino acids. J lost 0 bases, V lost 6 bases, and 5 bases had no gene match. From germline, CDR1 is MNHEY and CDR2 SVGAGI. CDR3 sequence: CASRPTGHSNQPQHF. CDR3 DNA sequence: TGTGCCAGCAGACCGACAGGGCATAGCAATCAGCCCCAGCATTTT.

This clone was found once. The V gene is TRBV5-4, the J gene TRBJ2-5, with 9 bases lining up with TRBD2. Germline CDR1 and CDR2: SGHNT and YYREEE (reference sequence). Unmatched junction bases numbered 5, after V lost 4 bases and J lost 4 bases. The CDR3 is 14 residues long. The DNA for the CDR3 is TGTGCCAGCAGCGAGGGACTAGCCAGAGAGACCCAGTACTTC. This translates into CASSEGLARETQYF.

The chain joins TRBV5-1 to TRBJ2-5; 14 nucleotides match TRBD2. The germline CDR1 and CDR2 sequences are SGHRS and YFSETQ. The CDR3 runs 16 residues. V shed 10 bases, J shed 5 bases, and the junction held 13 bases outside the gene matches. The DNA for the CDR3 is TGCGCCTCGAAGCCGGGACTAGCGGGGGAATGGGAGACCCAGTACTTC. Translating it yields CASKPGLAGEWETQYF.

V and J are TRBV6-6 and TRBJ1-2, with D possibly TRBD1 on 5 matching bases. The ends were cut back, 6 bases at V and 8 bases at J, with 22 bases in the middle. CDR1 and CDR2 (germline): MNHNY, SVGAGI (reference sequence). The CDR3 spans 15 residues. The CDR3 nucleotides are TGTGCCAGCAGCGACTCGGGACGGGCAGGGTCCGGCTACACCTTC. It translates to CASSDSGRAGSGYTF.

The chain couples TRBV30 to TRBJ2-1; D gene ambiguous. The CDR3 contains 13 residues. CDR1 and CDR2 (germline): GTSNPN, SVGIG (reference sequence). V lost 0 bases, J lost 5 bases, and 8 bases lay in between. For the CDR3, the DNA is TGTGCCTGGAGTGTGCAGGTCGACAATGAGCAGTTCTTC. Its translation: CAWSVQVDNEQFF.

This chain links TRBV6-6 with TRBJ2-5; D is possibly TRBD2 (7 bases). Germline assignment: CDR1 MNHNY and CDR2 SVGAGI (reference sequence). The CDR3 contains 13 residues. Between the trimmed V and J ends, which lost 7 bases and 5 bases, there was a span of 14 bases. The CDR3 DNA sequence: TGTGCCAGCACCCGAGGGGGGGCTGAGACCCAGTACTTC. Translated: CASTRGGAETQYF.

The V and J genes are TRBV18 and TRBJ2-5; 13 bases map to TRBD2. The CDR3 covers 16 residues. Unmatched junction bases numbered 3, after V lost 3 bases and J lost 2 bases. Germline CDR1 is KGHSH and CDR2 is LQKENI. DNA of the CDR3: TGTGCCAGCTCACCGTTGACTAGCGGGGGGCAAGAGACCCAGTACTTC. Amino acid sequence: CASSPLTSGGQETQYF.

This clone was picked up a small number of times. The V call is TRBV2, the J call TRBJ1-6, with D possibly being TRBD1 (6 bases). The CDR3 runs to 15 residues. V lost 9 bases to trimming and J lost 8 bases, with 20 bases between them. Germline assignment: CDR1 SNHLY and CDR2 FYNNEI. Here the CDR3 DNA reads TGTGCCAGTAATCTCCGGGGGCTTCAGGATTCACCCCTCCACTTT. Encoded protein: CASNLRGLQDSPLHF.

The chain carries TRBV6-4 and TRBJ1-3; D uncertain. CDR3 length: 18 amino acids. V was cut by 3 bases and J by 4 bases, with 22 bases left in between. The germline CDR1 and CDR2 sequences are MRHNA and SNTAGT. The CDR3 here is CASSENNLDRRSGNTIYF. DNA of the CDR3: TGTGCCAGCAGTGAAAACAACCTGGACCGCCGGTCCGGAAACACCATATATTTT.

The chain uses TRBV5-6 and TRBJ2-5; D gene uncertain. The CDR3 extends over 14 amino acids. The germline V gene encodes CDR1 SGHDT and CDR2 YYEEEE. V was cut by 2 bases and J by 0 bases, with 8 bases left in between. CDR3 nucleotides: TGTGCCAGCAGCTTTACAGTATACCAAGAGACCCAGTACTTC. It encodes CASSFTVYQETQYF.

The chain uses TRBV9 and TRBJ2-5; possible D gene TRBD1, 5 bases. The CDR3 is 14 residues long. Germline-derived CDR1 and CDR2 are SGDLS and YYNGEE. V shed 5 bases and J shed 5 bases, with 16 bases lying between them. The CDR3 sequence: CASSVLQGMETQYF. CDR3 nucleotides: TGTGCCAGCAGTGTACTTCAGGGTATGGAGACCCAGTACTTC.

The rearrangement joins TRBV28 to TRBJ2-2; 7 nucleotides agree with TRBD2. CDR1 MDHEN and CDR2 SYDVKM come from the germline V gene. The trim removed 6 bases at V and 4 bases at J, leaving 5 bases unmatched. The CDR3 has 14 residues. The CDR3 coding sequence is TGTGCCAGCAGGTGGGGAGGGGTCACCGGGGAGCTGTTTTTT. Amino acids: CASRWGGVTGELFF.

This clone came up once. This chain uses TRBV6-5 with TRBJ2-4; 8 bases agree with TRBD1. V was pared by 4 bases and J by 4 bases, with 9 bases of the junction left unmatched. Germline CDR1 is MNHEY and CDR2 is SVGAGI. The CDR3 consists of 16 residues. CDR3 loop: CASSSRTGWSKNIQYF. The CDR3 coding sequence is TGTGCCAGCAGTTCACGGACAGGGTGGAGTAAAAACATTCAGTACTTC.

This chain uses TRBV25-1 with TRBJ1-3; D remains unclear. The CDR3 contains 15 residues. Germline V lookup: CDR1 MGHDK, CDR2 SYGVNS. Trimming shortened V by 6 bases and J by 4 bases, and 16 bases separated the two germline ends. The CDR3 nucleotides read TGTGCCAGCAGGGACCCCGCCTTGGGAGGAAACACCATATATTTT. Its protein is CASRDPALGGNTIYF.

This clone was found once. The gene calls are TRBV5-1 and TRBJ1-1; D uncertain. Looked up from germline, CDR1 is SGHRS and CDR2 is YFSETQ. Trimming pared 0 bases from V and 1 base from J, leaving 7 bases between. CDR3 length equals 14 residues. The CDR3 region is CASSLEGENTEAFF. DNA of the CDR3: TGCGCCAGCAGCTTGGAGGGAGAGAACACTGAAGCTTTCTTT.